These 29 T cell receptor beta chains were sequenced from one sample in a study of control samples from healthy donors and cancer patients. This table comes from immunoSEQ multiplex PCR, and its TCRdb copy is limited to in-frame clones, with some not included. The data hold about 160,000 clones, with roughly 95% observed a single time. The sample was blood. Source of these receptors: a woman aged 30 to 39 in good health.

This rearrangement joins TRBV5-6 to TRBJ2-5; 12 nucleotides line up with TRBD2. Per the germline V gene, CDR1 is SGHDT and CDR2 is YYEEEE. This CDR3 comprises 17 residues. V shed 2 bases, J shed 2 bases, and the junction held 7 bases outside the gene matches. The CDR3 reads CASSLANGLAGQETQYF. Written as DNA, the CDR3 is TGTGCCAGCAGCTTAGCAAATGGACTAGCGGGGCAAGAGACCCAGTACTTC.

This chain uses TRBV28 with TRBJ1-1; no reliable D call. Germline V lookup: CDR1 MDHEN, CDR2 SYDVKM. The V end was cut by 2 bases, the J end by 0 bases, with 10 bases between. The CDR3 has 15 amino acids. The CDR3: CASSLPGSVNTEAFF. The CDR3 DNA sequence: TGTGCCAGCAGTTTACCGGGATCCGTGAACACTGAAGCTTTCTTT.

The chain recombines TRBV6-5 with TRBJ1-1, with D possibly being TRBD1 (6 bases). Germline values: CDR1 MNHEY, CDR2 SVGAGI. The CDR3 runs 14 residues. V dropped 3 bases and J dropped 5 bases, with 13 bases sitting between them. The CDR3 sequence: CASSYQGSGTEAFF. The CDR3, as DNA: TGTGCCAGCAGTTATCAGGGGAGCGGGACTGAAGCTTTCTTT.

This chain's CDR3 is CAISPGETPDEQFF. The CDR3 DNA sequence: TGTGCCATCAGTCCCGGGGAGACTCCTGATGAGCAGTTCTTC. V usage is TRBV10-3 and J usage is TRBJ2-1, with D perhaps TRBD2 (5 bases). The CDR3 covers 14 residues. The germline V gene encodes CDR1 ENHRY and CDR2 SYGVKD. Trimming pared 5 bases from V and 8 bases from J, leaving 16 bases between.

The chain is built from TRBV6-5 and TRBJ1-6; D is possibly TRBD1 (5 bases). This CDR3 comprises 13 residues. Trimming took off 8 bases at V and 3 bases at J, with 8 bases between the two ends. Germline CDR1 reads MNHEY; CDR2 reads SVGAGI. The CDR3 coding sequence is TGTGCCAGCGGGGGGTTCTATAATTCACCCCTCCACTTT. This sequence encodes CASGGFYNSPLHF.

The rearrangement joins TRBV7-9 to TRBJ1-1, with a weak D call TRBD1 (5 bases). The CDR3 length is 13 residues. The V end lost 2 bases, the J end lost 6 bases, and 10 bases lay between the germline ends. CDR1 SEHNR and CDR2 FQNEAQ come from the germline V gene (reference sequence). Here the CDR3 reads CASSLSGSPEAFF. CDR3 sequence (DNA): TGTGCCAGCAGCTTATCAGGGAGCCCTGAAGCTTTCTTT.

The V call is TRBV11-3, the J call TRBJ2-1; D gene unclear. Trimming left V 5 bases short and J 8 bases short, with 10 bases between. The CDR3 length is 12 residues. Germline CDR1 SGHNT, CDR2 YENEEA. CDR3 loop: CASSLTSDEQFF. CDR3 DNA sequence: TGTGCCAGCAGCCTTACAAGCGATGAGCAGTTCTTC. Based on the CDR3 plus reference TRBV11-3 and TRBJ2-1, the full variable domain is EAGVVQSPRYKIIEKKQPVAFWCNPISGHNTLYWYLQNLGQGPELLIRYENEEAVDDSQLPKDRFSAERLKGVDSTLKIQPAELGDSAVYLCASSLTSDEQFFGPGTRLTVL.

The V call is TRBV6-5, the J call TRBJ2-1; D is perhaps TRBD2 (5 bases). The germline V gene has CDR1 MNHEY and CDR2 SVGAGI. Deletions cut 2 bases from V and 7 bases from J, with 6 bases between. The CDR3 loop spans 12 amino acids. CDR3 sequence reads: CASSYGLNEQFF. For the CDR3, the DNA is TGTGCCAGCAGTTACGGACTTAATGAGCAGTTCTTC.

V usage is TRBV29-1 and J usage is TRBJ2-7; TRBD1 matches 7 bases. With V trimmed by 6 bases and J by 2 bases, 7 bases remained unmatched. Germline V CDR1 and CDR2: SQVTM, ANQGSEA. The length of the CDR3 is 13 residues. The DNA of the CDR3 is TGCAGCGTCACAGGGGATCCTACCTACGAGCAGTACTTC. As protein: CSVTGDPTYEQYF.

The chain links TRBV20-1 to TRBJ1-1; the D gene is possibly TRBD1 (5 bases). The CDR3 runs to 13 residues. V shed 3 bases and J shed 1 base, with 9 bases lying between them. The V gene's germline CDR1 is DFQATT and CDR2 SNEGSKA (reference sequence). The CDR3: CSASGTANTEAFF. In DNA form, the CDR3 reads TGCAGTGCTAGTGGGACGGCGAACACTGAAGCTTTCTTT.

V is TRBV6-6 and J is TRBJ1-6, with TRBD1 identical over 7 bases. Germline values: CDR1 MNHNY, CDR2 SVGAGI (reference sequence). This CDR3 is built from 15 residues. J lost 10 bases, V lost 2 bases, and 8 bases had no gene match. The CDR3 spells CASSYGDRVGSPLHF. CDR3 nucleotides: TGTGCCAGCAGTTACGGCGACAGGGTAGGGTCACCCCTCCACTTT.

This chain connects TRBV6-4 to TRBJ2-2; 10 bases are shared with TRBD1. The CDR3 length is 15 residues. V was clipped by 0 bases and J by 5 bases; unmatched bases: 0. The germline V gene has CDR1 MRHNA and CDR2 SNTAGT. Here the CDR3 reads CASSDSGQGTGELFF. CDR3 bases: TGTGCCAGCAGTGACTCGGGACAGGGGACCGGGGAGCTGTTTTTT.

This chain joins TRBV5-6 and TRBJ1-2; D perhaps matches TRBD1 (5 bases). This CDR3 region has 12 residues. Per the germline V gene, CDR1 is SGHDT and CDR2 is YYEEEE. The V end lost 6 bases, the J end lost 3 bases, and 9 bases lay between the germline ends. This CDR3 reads CASTLGDYGYTF. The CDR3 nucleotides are TGTGCCAGCACTTTGGGGGACTATGGCTACACCTTC.

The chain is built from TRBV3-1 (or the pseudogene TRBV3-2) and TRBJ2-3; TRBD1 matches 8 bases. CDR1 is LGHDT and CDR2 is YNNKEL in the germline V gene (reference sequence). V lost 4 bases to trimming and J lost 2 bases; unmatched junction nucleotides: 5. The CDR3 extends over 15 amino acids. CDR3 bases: TGTGCCAGCAGCCTCAGGGGACAGGACACAGATACGCAGTATTTT. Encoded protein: CASSLRGQDTDTQYF.

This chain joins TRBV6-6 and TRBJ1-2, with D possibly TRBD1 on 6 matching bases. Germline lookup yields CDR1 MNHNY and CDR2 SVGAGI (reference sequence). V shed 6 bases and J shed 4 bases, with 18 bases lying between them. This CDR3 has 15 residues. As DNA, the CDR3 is TGTGCCAGCAGCCTGGGGACATTTAAGGCCTATGGCTACACCTTC. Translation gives CASSLGTFKAYGYTF.

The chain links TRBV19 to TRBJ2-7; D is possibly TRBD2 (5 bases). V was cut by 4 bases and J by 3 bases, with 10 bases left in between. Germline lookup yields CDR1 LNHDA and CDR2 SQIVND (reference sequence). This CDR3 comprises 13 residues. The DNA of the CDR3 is TGTGCCAGTAGTACGGGAATTTACTACGAGCAGTACTTC. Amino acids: CASSTGIYYEQYF.

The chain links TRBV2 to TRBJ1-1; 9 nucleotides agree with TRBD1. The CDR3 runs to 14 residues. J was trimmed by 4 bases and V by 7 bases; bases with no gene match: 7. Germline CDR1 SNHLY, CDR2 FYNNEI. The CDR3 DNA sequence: TGTGCCAGCACCCCCGGACAGGGGTTCACTGAAGCTTTCTTT. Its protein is CASTPGQGFTEAFF.

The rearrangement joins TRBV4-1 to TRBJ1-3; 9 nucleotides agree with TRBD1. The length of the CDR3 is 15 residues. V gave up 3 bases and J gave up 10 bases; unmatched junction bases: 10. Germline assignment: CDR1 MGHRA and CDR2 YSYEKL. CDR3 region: CASSQTIGTGKTIYF. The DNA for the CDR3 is TGCGCCAGCAGCCAGACTATCGGGACAGGGAAAACCATATATTTT.

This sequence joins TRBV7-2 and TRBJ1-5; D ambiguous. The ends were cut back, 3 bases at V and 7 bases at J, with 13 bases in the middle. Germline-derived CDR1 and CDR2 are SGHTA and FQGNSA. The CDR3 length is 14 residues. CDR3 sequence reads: CASSLSPLGQPQHF. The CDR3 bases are TGTGCCAGCAGCTTGTCGCCTCTGGGGCAGCCCCAGCATTTT. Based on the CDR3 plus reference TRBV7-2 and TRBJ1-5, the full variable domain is GAGVSQSPSNKVTEKGKDVELRCDPISGHTALYWYRQSLGQGLEFLIYFQGNSAPDKSGLPSDRFSAERTGGSVSTLTIQRTQQEDSAVYLCASSLSPLGQPQHFGDGTRLSIL.

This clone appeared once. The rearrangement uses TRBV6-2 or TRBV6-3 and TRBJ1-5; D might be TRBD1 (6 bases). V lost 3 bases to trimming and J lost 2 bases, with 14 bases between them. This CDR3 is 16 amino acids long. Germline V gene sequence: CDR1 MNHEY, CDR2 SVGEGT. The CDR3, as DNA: TGTGCCAGCAGTTATGACGTGGGGGCCCGCAATCAGCCCCAGCATTTT. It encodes CASSYDVGARNQPQHF.

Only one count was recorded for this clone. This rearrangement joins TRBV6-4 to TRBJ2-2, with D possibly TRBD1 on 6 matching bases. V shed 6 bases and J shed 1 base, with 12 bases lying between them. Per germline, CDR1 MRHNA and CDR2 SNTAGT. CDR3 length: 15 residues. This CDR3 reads CASSARGQNTGELFF. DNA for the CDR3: TGTGCCAGCAGCGCCCGGGGACAGAACACCGGGGAGCTGTTTTTT.

This chain's CDR3 is CASPVKGFPSYNSPLHF. CDR3 sequence (DNA): TGTGCCAGCCCCGTTAAAGGTTTCCCCTCCTATAATTCACCCCTCCACTTT. The chain uses TRBV19 and TRBJ1-6, with D hard to call. CDR1 is LNHDA and CDR2 is SQIVND in the germline V gene (reference sequence). Between the trimmed V and J ends, which lost 9 bases and 0 bases, there was a span of 18 bases. The length of the CDR3 is 17 residues.

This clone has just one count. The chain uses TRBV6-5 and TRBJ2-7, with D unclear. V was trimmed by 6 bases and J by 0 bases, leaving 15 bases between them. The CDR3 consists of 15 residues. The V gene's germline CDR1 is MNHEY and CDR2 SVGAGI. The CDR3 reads CASSPIATNSYEQYF. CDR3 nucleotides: TGTGCCAGCAGCCCGATAGCCACCAACTCCTACGAGCAGTACTTC.

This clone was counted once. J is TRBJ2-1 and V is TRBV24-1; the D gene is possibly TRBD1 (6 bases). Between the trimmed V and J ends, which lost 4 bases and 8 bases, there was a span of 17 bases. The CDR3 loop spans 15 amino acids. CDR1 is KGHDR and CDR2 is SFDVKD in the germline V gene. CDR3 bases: TGTGCCACCAGTGAAGCCGGGACAAGCTCCGATGAGCAGTTCTTC. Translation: CATSEAGTSSDEQFF.

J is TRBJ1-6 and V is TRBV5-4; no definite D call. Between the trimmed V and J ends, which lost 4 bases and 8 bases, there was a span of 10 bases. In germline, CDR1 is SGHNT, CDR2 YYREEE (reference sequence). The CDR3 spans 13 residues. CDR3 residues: CASSASPDSPLHF. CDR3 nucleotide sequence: TGTGCCAGCAGCGCCTCACCGGATTCACCCCTCCACTTT.

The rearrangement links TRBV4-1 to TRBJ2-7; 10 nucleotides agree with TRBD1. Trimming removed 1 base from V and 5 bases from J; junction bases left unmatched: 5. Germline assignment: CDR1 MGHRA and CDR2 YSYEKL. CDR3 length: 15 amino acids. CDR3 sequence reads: CASSQVGTGEHEQYF. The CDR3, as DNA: TGCGCCAGCAGCCAAGTAGGGACAGGGGAACACGAGCAGTACTTC.

The CDR3 is CASSRTGSLNEKLFF. In DNA, the CDR3 is TGTGCCAGCAGTCGTACAGGGTCCCTGAATGAAAAACTGTTTTTT. The chain combines TRBV7-6 with TRBJ1-4; D may be TRBD1 (6 bases). The germline gives CDR1 SGHVS, CDR2 FNYEAQ. V was pared by 6 bases and J by 5 bases, with 16 bases between. This CDR3 has 15 amino acids.

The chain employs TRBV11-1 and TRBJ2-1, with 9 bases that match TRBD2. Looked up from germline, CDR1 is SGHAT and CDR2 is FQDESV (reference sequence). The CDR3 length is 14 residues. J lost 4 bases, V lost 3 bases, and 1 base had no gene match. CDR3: CASSFAGGYNEQFF. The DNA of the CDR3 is TGTGCCAGCAGCTTCGCGGGGGGGTACAATGAGCAGTTCTTC.

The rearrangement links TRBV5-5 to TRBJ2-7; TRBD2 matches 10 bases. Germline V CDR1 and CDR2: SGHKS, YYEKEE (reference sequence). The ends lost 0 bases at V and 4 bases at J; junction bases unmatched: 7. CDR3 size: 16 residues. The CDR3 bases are TGTGCCAGCAGCTTGGTGGCTAGCGGGAGTTTTTACGAGCAGTACTTC. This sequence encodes CASSLVASGSFYEQYF.